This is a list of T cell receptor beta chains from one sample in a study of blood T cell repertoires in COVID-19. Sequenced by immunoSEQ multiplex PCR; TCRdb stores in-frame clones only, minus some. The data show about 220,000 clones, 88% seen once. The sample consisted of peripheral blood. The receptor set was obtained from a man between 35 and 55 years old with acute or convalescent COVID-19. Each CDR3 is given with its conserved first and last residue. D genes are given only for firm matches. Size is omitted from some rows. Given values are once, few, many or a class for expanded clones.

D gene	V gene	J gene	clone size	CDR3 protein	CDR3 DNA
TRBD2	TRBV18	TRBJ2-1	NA	CASSPPARGGSYNEQFF	TGTGCCAGCTCACCACCGGCCCGGGGGGGCTCCTACAATGAGCAGTTCTTC
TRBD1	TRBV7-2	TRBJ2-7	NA	CASSGSGTGTFEQYF	TGTGCCAGCAGCGGATCCGGGACAGGGACGTTCGAGCAGTACTTC
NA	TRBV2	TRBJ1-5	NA	CASSVAGAQPQHF	TGTGCCAGCAGTGTCGCAGGGGCTCAGCCCCAGCATTTT
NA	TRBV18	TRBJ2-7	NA	CASSLGGSGTYEQYF	TGTGCCAGCTCACTTGGAGGGAGTGGCACCTACGAGCAGTACTTC
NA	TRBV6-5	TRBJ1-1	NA	CASSYSGARLGTEAFF	TGTGCCAGCAGTTACTCGGGGGCTAGGCTTGGGACTGAAGCTTTCTTT
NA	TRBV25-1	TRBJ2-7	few	CASRFYYEQYF	TGTGCCAGCAGGTTCTACTACGAGCAGTACTTC
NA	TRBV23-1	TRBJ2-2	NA	CASSQKTGEGTGELFF	TGCGCCAGCAGTCAAAAGACAGGGGAGGGCACCGGGGAGCTGTTTTTT
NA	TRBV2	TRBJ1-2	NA	CASSEDRVSGYTF	TGTGCCAGCAGTGAAGACAGGGTATCTGGCTACACCTTC
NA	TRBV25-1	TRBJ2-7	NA	CASSPTGGTYEQYF	TGTGCCAGCAGCCCTACCGGGGGAACCTACGAGCAGTACTTC
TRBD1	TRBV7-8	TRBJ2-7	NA	CASSFRTGYYEQYF	TGTGCCAGCAGCTTTCGGACAGGGTACTACGAGCAGTACTTC
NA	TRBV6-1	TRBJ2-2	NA	CASSEAPGHNTGELFF	TGTGCCAGCAGTGAAGCCCCGGGACACAACACCGGGGAGCTGTTTTTT
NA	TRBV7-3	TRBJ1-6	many	CASSLARNNSPLHF	TGTGCCAGCAGCTTAGCTAGAAATAATTCACCCCTCCACTTT
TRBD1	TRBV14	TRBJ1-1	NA	CASSLIQGAWEAFF	TGTGCCAGCAGCCTTATACAGGGGGCTTGGGAAGCTTTCTTT
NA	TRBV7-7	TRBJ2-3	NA	CASSQGLSTDTQYF	TGTGCCAGCAGCCAAGGACTTAGCACAGATACGCAGTATTTT
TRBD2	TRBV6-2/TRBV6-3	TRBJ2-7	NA	CASSSLAGGSYEQYF	TGTGCCAGCAGTTCGCTAGCGGGGGGGTCCTACGAGCAGTACTTC
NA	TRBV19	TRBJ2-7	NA	CASSIGGYEQYF	TGTGCCAGTAGTATCGGGGGCTACGAGCAGTACTTC
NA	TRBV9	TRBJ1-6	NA	CASSPVAGGDNSPLHF	TGTGCCAGCAGCCCCGTTGCGGGAGGGGATAATTCACCCCTCCACTTT
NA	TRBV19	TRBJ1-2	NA	CATQLGGLDGYTF	TGTGCCACTCAGTTGGGGGGGCTCGATGGCTACACCTTC
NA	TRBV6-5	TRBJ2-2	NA	CASSYWGDTGELFF	TGTGCCAGCAGTTACTGGGGGGACACCGGGGAGCTGTTTTTT
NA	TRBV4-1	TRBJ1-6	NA	CASSQATSYNSPLHF	TGCGCCAGCAGCCAAGCGACAAGCTATAATTCACCCCTCCACTTT
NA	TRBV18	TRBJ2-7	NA	CASSAEYEQYF	TGTGCCAGCTCAGCCGAGTACGAGCAGTACTTC
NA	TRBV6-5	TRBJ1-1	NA	CASSYRDLNTEAFF	TGTGCCAGCAGTTACCGGGACTTGAACACTGAAGCTTTCTTT
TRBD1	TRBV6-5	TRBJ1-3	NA	CASTDRGSPGNTIYF	TGTGCCAGCACCGACAGGGGATCGCCAGGAAACACCATATATTTT
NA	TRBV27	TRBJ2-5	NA	CASSLYGRLQETQYF	TGTGCCAGCAGTCTCTATGGGAGACTACAAGAGACCCAGTACTTC
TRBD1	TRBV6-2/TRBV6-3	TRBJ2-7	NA	CASSYSRQGDPYEQYF	TGTGCCAGCAGTTACTCGAGGCAGGGGGACCCCTACGAGCAGTACTTC
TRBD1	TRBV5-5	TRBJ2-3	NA	CASEGADSDTQYF	TGTGCCAGCGAGGGGGCGGATTCAGATACGCAGTATTTT
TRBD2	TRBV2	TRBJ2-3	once	CASRRTSVFTDTQYF	TGTGCCAGCAGACGGACTAGCGTGTTCACAGATACGCAGTATTTT
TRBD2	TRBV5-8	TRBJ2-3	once	CASSEGLAEVIADTQYF	TGTGCCAGCAGCGAGGGACTAGCGGAGGTAATCGCAGATACGCAGTATTTT
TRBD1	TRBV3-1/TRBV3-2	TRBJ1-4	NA	CASSPAHPGGRDEKLFF	TGTGCCAGCAGCCCAGCACATCCAGGGGGCCGGGATGAAAAACTGTTTTTT
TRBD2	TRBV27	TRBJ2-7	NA	CASSLLAGGPALHEQYF	TGTGCCAGCAGTTTACTAGCGGGAGGGCCTGCCTTGCACGAGCAGTACTTC
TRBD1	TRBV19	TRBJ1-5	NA	CASSLRQGGGQPQHF	TGTGCCAGTAGTCTCCGACAGGGAGGAGGACAGCCCCAGCATTTT
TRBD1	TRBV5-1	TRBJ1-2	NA	CASSLTTGVLGYTF	TGCGCCAGCAGCTTAACAACAGGGGTTCTTGGCTACACCTTC
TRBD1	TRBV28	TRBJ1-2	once	CASSLEGQPNYGYTF	TGTGCCAGCAGTTTGGAGGGACAGCCGAACTATGGCTACACCTTC
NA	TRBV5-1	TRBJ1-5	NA	CASSSEGSWNQPQHF	TGCGCCAGCAGCTCGGAGGGGTCTTGGAATCAGCCCCAGCATTTT
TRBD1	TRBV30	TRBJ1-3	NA	CAWSGGQSFGNTIYF	TGTGCCTGGAGTGGGGGACAGTCTTTTGGAAACACCATATATTTT
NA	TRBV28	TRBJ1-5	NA	CASGLGYSNQPQHF	TGTGCCAGCGGGTTGGGCTATAGCAATCAGCCCCAGCATTTT
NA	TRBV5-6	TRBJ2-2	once	CASSEGTYFTGELFF	TGTGCCAGCAGCGAGGGAACTTACTTCACCGGGGAGCTGTTTTTT
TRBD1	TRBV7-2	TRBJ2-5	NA	CASSSRLAGQGGQTQYF	TGTGCCAGCAGCTCGCGTCTTGCCGGACAGGGTGGACAGACCCAGTACTTC
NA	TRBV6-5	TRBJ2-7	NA	CASRKLISYEQYF	TGTGCCAGCAGGAAACTAATCTCCTACGAGCAGTACTTC
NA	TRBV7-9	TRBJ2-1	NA	CASSIGGPREQFF	TGTGCCAGCAGTATAGGAGGGCCTCGGGAGCAGTTCTTC
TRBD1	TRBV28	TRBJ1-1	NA	CASRRGGLTGRDEAFF	TGTGCCAGCAGACGGGGGGGCTTGACAGGGCGGGATGAAGCTTTCTTT
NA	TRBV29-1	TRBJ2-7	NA	CSVPASDSYEQYF	TGCAGCGTCCCCGCTAGCGACTCCTACGAGCAGTACTTC
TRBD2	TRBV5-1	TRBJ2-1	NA	CASSLGAGNLAGRNEQFF	TGCGCCAGCAGCTTGGGAGCGGGGAACCTCGCCGGGAGGAATGAGCAGTTCTTC
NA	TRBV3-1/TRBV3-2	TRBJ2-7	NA	CASSRDINSYEQYF	TGTGCCAGCAGCCGGGACATAAACTCCTACGAGCAGTACTTC
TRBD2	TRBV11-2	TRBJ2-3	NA	CASSLTSGGPGDTQYF	TGTGCCAGCAGCTTGACTAGCGGGGGGCCGGGAGATACGCAGTATTTT
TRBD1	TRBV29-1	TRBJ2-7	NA	CSVAPGGSQQYF	TGCAGCGTGGCACCAGGGGGCTCTCAGCAGTACTTC
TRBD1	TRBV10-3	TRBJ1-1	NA	CAISDSQGVPLNTEAFF	TGTGCCATCAGTGACTCACAGGGGGTCCCCTTGAACACTGAAGCTTTCTTT
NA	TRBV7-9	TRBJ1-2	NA	CASSLVSRQDYYGYTF	TGTGCCAGCAGCTTAGTATCGAGACAGGACTACTATGGCTACACCTTC
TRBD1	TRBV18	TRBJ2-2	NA	CASSPNPGTGNTGELFF	TGTGCCAGCTCACCAAACCCCGGGACAGGGAACACCGGGGAGCTGTTTTTT
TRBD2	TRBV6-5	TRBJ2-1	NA	CASGQRESYNEQFF	TGTGCCAGCGGCCAGCGGGAGTCCTACAATGAGCAGTTCTTC
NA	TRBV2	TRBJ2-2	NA	CASGRLRRDTGELFF	TGTGCCAGCGGTCGACTTCGGCGGGACACCGGGGAGCTGTTTTTT
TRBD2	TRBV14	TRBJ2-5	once	CASSQGVGLRDQETQYF	TGTGCCAGCAGCCAAGGAGTGGGACTAAGGGACCAAGAGACCCAGTACTTC
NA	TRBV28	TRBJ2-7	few	CASKIGTIDEQYF	TGTGCCAGCAAAATCGGGACAATCGACGAGCAGTACTTC
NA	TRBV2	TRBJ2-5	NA	CASSEALLGRETQYF	TGTGCCAGCAGTGAAGCGCTTCTGGGGCGGGAGACCCAGTACTTC
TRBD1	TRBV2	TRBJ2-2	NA	CASSRTRDRSTGELFF	TGTGCCAGCAGCCGCACCCGGGACAGAAGTACCGGGGAGCTGTTTTTT